These 16 T cell receptor beta chains were sequenced from one sample in a study of control samples from healthy donors and cancer patients. Measured with immunoSEQ multiplex PCR; TCRdb has only the in-frame clones, and not every one. The sample consists of roughly 140,000 clones, over 85% of them appearing once. The sequenced sample consisted of blood. These receptors originate from a man between 50 and 59 years old in good health.

The gene calls are TRBV2 and TRBJ1-2; 7 bases fit TRBD1. Germline V gene sequence: CDR1 SNHLY, CDR2 FYNNEI. V trimming: 6 bases; J trimming: 2 bases; junction bases outside the gene matches: 3. The CDR3 loop spans 13 amino acids. The CDR3 region is CASRVQGNYGYTF. CDR3 DNA: TGTGCCAGCAGGGTACAGGGGAACTATGGCTACACCTTC.

Only one count was recorded for this clone. The CDR3: CASSLGLQETQYF. In DNA form, the CDR3 reads TGTGCCAGCAGCCTGGGACTTCAAGAGACCCAGTACTTC. The V call is TRBV5-6, the J call TRBJ2-5; D is perhaps TRBD2 (6 bases). Trimming took 4 bases from V and 2 from J, leaving 9 bases between them. CDR1 and CDR2 (germline): SGHDT, YYEEEE. The CDR3 covers 13 residues.

This rearrangement joins TRBV9 to TRBJ2-3; TRBD2 is a possible D gene (6 bases). V shed 0 bases and J shed 1 base, with 12 bases lying between them. Germline assignment: CDR1 SGDLS and CDR2 YYNGEE. CDR3 size: 16 residues. The DNA for the CDR3 is TGTGCCAGCAGCGTAGTTGGAGGGGCTGGCACAGATACGCAGTATTTT. This sequence encodes CASSVVGGAGTDTQYF.

This clone was observed once. The chain joins TRBV19 to TRBJ2-3; TRBD2 aligns across 7 bases. The CDR3 length is 16 residues. CDR1 is LNHDA, CDR2 SQIVND, per germline (reference sequence). V lost 3 bases, J lost 0 bases, and 6 bases stayed unmatched. The CDR3 protein is CASSIGLAASTDTQYF. CDR3 coding DNA: TGTGCCAGTAGTATCGGGCTAGCGGCTAGCACAGATACGCAGTATTTT.

This clone was picked up a small number of times. This chain uses TRBV28 with TRBJ2-7; possible D gene TRBD1, 6 bases. The CDR3 runs to 13 residues. Germline V gene sequence: CDR1 MDHEN, CDR2 SYDVKM. The V end lost 7 bases, the J end lost 0 bases, and 10 bases lay between the germline ends. Here the CDR3 reads CASTPQGSYEQYF. The CDR3 DNA reads as TGTGCCAGCACCCCACAGGGCTCCTACGAGCAGTACTTC.

This rearrangement joins TRBV19 to TRBJ1-1; D call uncertain. The ends were cut back, 3 bases at V and 3 bases at J, with 11 bases in the middle. The CDR3 loop spans 14 amino acids. Germline V CDR1 and CDR2: LNHDA, SQIVND (reference sequence). CDR3 bases: TGTGCCAGTAGTATCAATGGGATCCACACTGAAGCTTTCTTT. Protein product: CASSINGIHTEAFF.

This clone was counted a single time. The chain employs TRBV28 and TRBJ1-2; D gene ambiguous. Germline CDR1 MDHEN, CDR2 SYDVKM. The CDR3 totals 13 residues. V lost 7 bases and J 3 bases, leaving 12 bases between the germline ends. Here the CDR3 reads CASTLGGYYGYTF. The CDR3 nucleotides are TGTGCCAGCACCCTAGGAGGGTACTATGGCTACACCTTC.

The gene calls are TRBV11-2 and TRBJ2-6, with a possible D match to TRBD2 (5 bases). V was clipped by 3 bases and J by 3 bases, with 21 bases between them. The CDR3 contains 19 residues. The germline gives CDR1 SGHAT, CDR2 FQNNGV. CDR3: CASSFSGRLGGDGANVLTF. The CDR3 nucleotides read TGTGCCAGCAGCTTTAGTGGGCGCCTCGGAGGAGATGGGGCCAACGTCCTGACTTTC.

The genes are TRBV28 and TRBJ2-1; TRBD1 or TRBD2 may be the D gene (5 bases each). Germline V gives CDR1 MDHEN, CDR2 SYDVKM. V was cut by 3 bases and J by 2 bases, with 8 bases left in between. CDR3 size: 14 residues. DNA of the CDR3: TGTGCCAGCAGTTTGCCGGGGCCCTACAATGAGCAGTTCTTC. Translating it yields CASSLPGPYNEQFF.

V usage is TRBV3-1 (or the pseudogene TRBV3-2) and J usage is TRBJ1-1; D is possibly TRBD1 (5 bases). The CDR3 length is 14 residues. The germline V gene has CDR1 LGHDT and CDR2 YNNKEL (reference sequence). The V and J ends lost 4 bases and 0 bases respectively, with 9 bases between them. The CDR3 DNA follows: TGTGCCAGCAGCCGGGGCAGCATGAACACTGAAGCTTTCTTT. This codes for CASSRGSMNTEAFF.

The rearrangement joins TRBV3-1 (or the pseudogene TRBV3-2) to TRBJ2-4, with no clear D. The germline CDR1 and CDR2 sequences are LGHDT and YNNKEL (reference sequence). The CDR3 loop spans 16 amino acids. Trimming stripped 2 bases from V and 0 bases from J, with 11 bases between. In DNA form, the CDR3 reads TGTGCCAGCAGCCAATTTTTAGAGCTAGCCAAAAACATTCAGTACTTC. Translated, it gives CASSQFLELAKNIQYF.

V usage is TRBV20-1 and J usage is TRBJ2-5; D not resolved. V was pared by 4 bases and J by 2 bases, with 5 bases between. This CDR3 contains 11 residues. Per the germline V gene, CDR1 is DFQATT and CDR2 is SNEGSKA (reference sequence). In DNA form, the CDR3 reads TGCAGTGCTAACAGTCAAGAGACCCAGTACTTC. The encoded protein is CSANSQETQYF.

This clone was seen only once. The CDR3 nucleotides are TGCGCCAGCAGTCACCTCCTCGAGGCGGAAGCGTACAATGAGCAGTTCTTC. This encodes CASSHLLEAEAYNEQFF. The J gene is TRBJ2-1, the V gene TRBV23-1, with D hard to call. TRBV23-1 is an ORF for which the function is uncertain. The CDR3 has 17 residues. Trimming cost V 3 bases and J 4 bases, with 19 bases left between them.

The genes are TRBV11-1 and TRBJ1-2; D gene ambiguous. CDR1 SGHAT and CDR2 FQDESV come from the germline V gene (reference sequence). The CDR3 consists of 11 residues. The V end lost 5 bases, the J end lost 0 bases, and 1 base lay between the germline ends. The CDR3 reads CASSTNYGYTF. The CDR3 DNA reads as TGTGCCAGCAGCACTAACTATGGCTACACCTTC.

In DNA, the CDR3 is TGTGCCAGCAGCTTAGGACGGCAGGGAGAGACCCAGTACTTC. It is translated as CASSLGRQGETQYF. The rearrangement uses TRBV7-9 and TRBJ2-5; a weak D match, TRBD1 (5 bases). Per the germline V gene, CDR1 is SEHNR and CDR2 is FQNEAQ (reference sequence). V was trimmed by 1 base and J by 4 bases, leaving 10 bases between them. The CDR3 extends over 14 amino acids.

This chain connects TRBV12-3 or TRBV12-4 to TRBJ1-2; D call uncertain. The CDR3 contains 13 residues. The germline V and J ends were trimmed by 4 bases and 0 bases, with 6 bases remaining between them. The CDR3: CASSSGPNYGYTF. The CDR3 coding sequence is TGTGCCAGCAGTTCCGGCCCTAACTATGGCTACACCTTC.